This T cell receptor beta chain was identified in a study of glioma-infiltrating T cells. Study-level findings and limits: Non-neoplastic patients had below-expected tissue-blood divergence, while all gliomas exceeded expectation. Only very few CDR3 sequences appeared in both tissue and blood.

The CDR3 is 14 residues long. Deletions cut 4 bases from V and 7 bases from J, with 15 bases between. Germline V gene lookup returns CDR1 SGHRS and CDR2 YFSETQ. Remarks on this clonotype: Its specificity is unknown.

Using RNA template, CDR3s of TCR alpha and beta were amplified with iRepertoire arm-PCR. Tissue mRNA or PBMC total RNA, roughly 85-450 ng, went into one-step reverse transcription and amplification. TCRdb itself ran the multiplex PCR reads through MiXCR, one entry per CDR3 protein. The sample shows 100,000 to 150,000 distinct CDR3 sequences, approximately 24% of them seen only once. This chain uses TRBV5-1 with TRBJ2-1; no definite D call. The sample comprised glioma tissue, nonneoplastic brain tissue, or PBMCs (not recorded which). The origin of this receptor is a human donor with low-grade glioma or glioblastoma, undergoing nonglioma brain surgery, or in good health (not recorded which). The chain's CDR3 is CASSLERQENEQFF. For the CDR3, the DNA is TGCGCCAGCAGCCTTGAACGACAAGAGAATGAGCAGTTCTTC.